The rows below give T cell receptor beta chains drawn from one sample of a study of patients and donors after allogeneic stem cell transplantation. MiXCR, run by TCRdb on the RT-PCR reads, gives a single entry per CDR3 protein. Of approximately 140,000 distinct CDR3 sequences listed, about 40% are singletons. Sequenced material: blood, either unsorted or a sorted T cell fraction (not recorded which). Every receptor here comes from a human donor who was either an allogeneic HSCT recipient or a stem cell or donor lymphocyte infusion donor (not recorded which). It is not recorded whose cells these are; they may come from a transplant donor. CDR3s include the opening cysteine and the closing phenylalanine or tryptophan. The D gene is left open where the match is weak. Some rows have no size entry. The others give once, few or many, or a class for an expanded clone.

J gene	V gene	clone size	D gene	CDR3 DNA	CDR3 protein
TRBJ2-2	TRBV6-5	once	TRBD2	TGTGCCAGCAATATACAGGGATTGACTAGCGTAAACACCGGGGAGCTGTTTTTT	CASNIQGLTSVNTGELFF
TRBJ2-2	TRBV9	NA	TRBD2	TGTGCCAGCAGCGTCCCGCTAGCGGGGGACAACACCGGGGAGCTGTTTTTT	CASSVPLAGDNTGELFF
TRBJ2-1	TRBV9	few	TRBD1	TGTGCCAGCAGCTTCTCAGGACAGGGCTCCTTATACAATGAGCAGTTCTTC	CASSFSGQGSLYNEQFF
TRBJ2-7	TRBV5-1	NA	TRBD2	TGCGCCAGCAGCTTGAGCGGGACGGTGATCGGGGAGCAGTACTTC	CASSLSGTVIGEQYF
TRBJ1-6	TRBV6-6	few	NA	TGTGCCAGCAGTTACTCAGCGGCAGTTAGCTCCTATAATTCACCCCTCCACTTT	CASSYSAAVSSYNSPLHF
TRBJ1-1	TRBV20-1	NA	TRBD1	TGCAGTGCTAGAGAAAACAGGGGGTTGAGCACTGAAGCTTTCTTT	CSARENRGLSTEAFF
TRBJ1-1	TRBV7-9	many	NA	TGTGCCAGCAGCTTAAAACAGAACACTGAAGCTTTCTTT	CASSLKQNTEAFF
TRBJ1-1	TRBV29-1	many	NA	TGCAGCGTTGCCCAACAGGGAACTGAAGCTTTCTTT	CSVAQQGTEAFF
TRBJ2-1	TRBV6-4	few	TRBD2	TGTGCCAGCAGTGCTAGCGGGGGGGCCCCGTACAATGAGCAGTTCTTC	CASSASGGAPYNEQFF
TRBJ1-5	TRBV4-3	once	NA	TGCGCCAGCAGCCACTCCCCTCGGGGGGGCGATCAGCCCCAGCATTTT	CASSHSPRGGDQPQHF
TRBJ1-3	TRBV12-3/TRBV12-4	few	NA	TGTGCCAGCAGTTTAGTTGCCAGGACTGGAAACACCATATATTTT	CASSLVARTGNTIYF
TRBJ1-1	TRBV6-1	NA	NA	TGTGCCAGCAGTGAAGGAGCTCCTTACACTGAAGCTTTCTTT	CASSEGAPYTEAFF
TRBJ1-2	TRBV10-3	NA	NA	TGTGCCATCAGTGAGTCATGGCGGAAGGCGTCTGGCTACACCTTC	CAISESWRKASGYTF
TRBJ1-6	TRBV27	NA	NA	TGTGCCAGCACCCTCCTCGGGGGCGGTAATTCACCCCTCCACTTT	CASTLLGGGNSPLHF
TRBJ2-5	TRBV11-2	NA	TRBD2	TGTGCCAGCAGCTGGAGGATGACTAGCGGGGGGGCGGAGACCCAGTACTTC	CASSWRMTSGGAETQYF
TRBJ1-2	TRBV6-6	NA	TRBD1	TGTGCCAGCAGTTACCAGGGGACAGGGTATGGCTACACCTTC	CASSYQGTGYGYTF
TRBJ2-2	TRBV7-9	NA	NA	TGTGCCAGCAGCCCAGGGGTTTACGGGGAGCTGTTTTTT	CASSPGVYGELFF
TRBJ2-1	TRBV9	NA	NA	TGTGCCAGCAGCGTAGAGCAGGGAGTCCAGAGGGCCAAATTCAATGAGCAGTTCTTC	CASSVEQGVQRAKFNEQFF
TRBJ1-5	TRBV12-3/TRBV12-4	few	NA	TGTGCCAGCAGCCCCCGGGCCCACAATCAGCCCCAGCATTTT	CASSPRAHNQPQHF
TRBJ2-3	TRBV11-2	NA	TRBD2	TGTGCCAGCAGCCAACTAGCGGGGGGCACAGATACGCAGTATTTT	CASSQLAGGTDTQYF
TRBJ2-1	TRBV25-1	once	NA	TGTGCCAGCAGTGGTAGATCTGAGCAGTTCTTC	CASSGRSEQFF
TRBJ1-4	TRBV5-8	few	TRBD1	TGTGCCAGCAGCATCAGGACAGGGTCGAATGAAAAACTGTTTTTT	CASSIRTGSNEKLFF
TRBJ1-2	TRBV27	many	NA	TGTGCCAGCAGTTTATTCGGGGGGCGGAACTATGGCTACACCTTC	CASSLFGGRNYGYTF
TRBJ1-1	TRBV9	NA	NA	TGTGCCAGCAGCGTAGGGGGCGCGAGCACTGAAGCTTTCTTT	CASSVGGASTEAFF
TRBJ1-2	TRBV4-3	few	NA	TGCGCCAGCAGCCAAATCCTACCTGGTAACTATGGCTACACCTTC	CASSQILPGNYGYTF
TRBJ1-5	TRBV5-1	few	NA	TGCGCCAGCAGCGTGGGTGGAGAAAATCAGCCCCAGCATTTT	CASSVGGENQPQHF
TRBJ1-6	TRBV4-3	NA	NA	TGCGCCAGCAGCCAAGATAGTTTCGGATCACCCCTCCACTTT	CASSQDSFGSPLHF
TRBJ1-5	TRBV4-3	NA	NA	TGCGCCAGCAGCCAAAGTGAGACTCAGCCCCAGCATTTT	CASSQSETQPQHF
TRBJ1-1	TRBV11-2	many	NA	TGTGCCAGCAGCCCAGGGAGGCCAGGGGTCGCTGAAGCTTTCTTT	CASSPGRPGVAEAFF
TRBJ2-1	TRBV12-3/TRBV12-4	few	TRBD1	TGTGCCAGCAGTTTAGAGACAGGGGGCAGCAATGAGCAGTTCTTC	CASSLETGGSNEQFF
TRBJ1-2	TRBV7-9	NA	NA	TGTGCCAGCAGCTTCCTCCAAGGGGGGACAAGACTTAACTATGGCTACACCTTC	CASSFLQGGTRLNYGYTF
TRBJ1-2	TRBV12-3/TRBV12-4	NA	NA	TGTGCCAGCAGTTCCGGCATAGGCTACACCTTC	CASSSGIGYTF
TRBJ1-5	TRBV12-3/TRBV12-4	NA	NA	TGTGCCAGCAGCCCACAGGGAAGTCAGCCCCAGCATTTT	CASSPQGSQPQHF
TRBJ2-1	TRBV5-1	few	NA	TGCGCCAGCAGCCCGTCGGCCCTTTCCAGCTCCTACAATGAGCAGTTCTTC	CASSPSALSSSYNEQFF
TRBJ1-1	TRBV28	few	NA	TGTGCCACCCAGGCCCCCGGGGTTCCGAACACTGAAGCTTTCTTT	CATQAPGVPNTEAFF
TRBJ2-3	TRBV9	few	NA	TGTGCCAGCAGCGTAGGGGCGGGACGCCTCACAGATACGCAGTATTTT	CASSVGAGRLTDTQYF
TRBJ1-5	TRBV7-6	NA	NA	TGTGCCAGCAGCTTAGGGCAGGGCCTCCAGCCCCAGCATTTT	CASSLGQGLQPQHF
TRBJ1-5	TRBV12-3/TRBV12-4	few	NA	TGTGCCAGCAGTTTAAGGGTCAGCAATCAGCCCCAGCATTTT	CASSLRVSNQPQHF
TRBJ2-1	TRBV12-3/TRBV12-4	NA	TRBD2	TGTGCCAGCAACTGGCTAGCGGGGGGGTACAATGAGCAGTTCTTC	CASNWLAGGYNEQFF
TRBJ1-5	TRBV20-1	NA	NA	TGCAGTGCTAAACCCGAGGGGCCCGGTAATCAGCCCCAGCATTTT	CSAKPEGPGNQPQHF
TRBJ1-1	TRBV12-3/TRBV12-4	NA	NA	TGTGCCAGCAGTTTAGGTGAGGACACTGAAGCTTTCTTT	CASSLGEDTEAFF
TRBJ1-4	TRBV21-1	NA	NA	TGTGCCAACGGGACAGGGAATGAAAAACTGTTTTTT	CANGTGNEKLFF
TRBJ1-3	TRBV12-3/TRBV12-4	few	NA	TGTGCCAGCAGTGCGGTACAGGTCATCCGGGGTAGGACTGGAAACACCATATATTTT	CASSAVQVIRGRTGNTIYF